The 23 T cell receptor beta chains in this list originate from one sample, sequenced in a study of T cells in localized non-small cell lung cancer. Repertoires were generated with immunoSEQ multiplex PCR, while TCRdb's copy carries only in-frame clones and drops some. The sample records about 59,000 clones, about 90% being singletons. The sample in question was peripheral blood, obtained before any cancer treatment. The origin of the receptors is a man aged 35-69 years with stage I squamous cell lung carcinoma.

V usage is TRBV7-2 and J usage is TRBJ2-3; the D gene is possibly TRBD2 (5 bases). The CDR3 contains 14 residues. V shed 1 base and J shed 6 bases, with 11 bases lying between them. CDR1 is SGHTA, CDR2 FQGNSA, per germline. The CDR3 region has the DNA TGTGCCAGCAGCTTAGTGGCCTTAGCGGATACGCAGTATTTT. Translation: CASSLVALADTQYF.

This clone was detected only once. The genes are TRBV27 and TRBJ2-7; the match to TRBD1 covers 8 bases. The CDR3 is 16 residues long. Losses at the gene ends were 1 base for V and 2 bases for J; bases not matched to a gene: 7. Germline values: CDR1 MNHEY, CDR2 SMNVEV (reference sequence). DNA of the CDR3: TGTGCCAGCAGTTTATTGCGGACAGGGCTTACCTACGAGCAGTACTTC. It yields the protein CASSLLRTGLTYEQYF.

CDR3 in amino acids: CASSRGSVQYF. The DNA for the CDR3 is TGTGCCAGCAGTAGAGGGTCGGTGCAGTATTTT. The rearrangement links TRBV28 to TRBJ2-3; a weak D match, TRBD2 (5 bases). With 5 bases removed from V and 11 bases from J, the gap between germline ends came to 11 bases. This CDR3 has 11 amino acids. The V gene's germline CDR1 is MDHEN and CDR2 SYDVKM.

CDR3 sequence: CASSRYKGNGELFF. In DNA form, the CDR3 reads TGCGCCAGCAGCCGCTACAAAGGGAACGGGGAGCTGTTTTTT. The chain has TRBV4-3 and TRBJ2-2; D call uncertain. CDR3 length equals 14 residues. Germline CDR1 reads LGHNA; CDR2 reads YSLEER. The germline V and J ends were trimmed by 4 bases and 7 bases, with 13 bases remaining between them.

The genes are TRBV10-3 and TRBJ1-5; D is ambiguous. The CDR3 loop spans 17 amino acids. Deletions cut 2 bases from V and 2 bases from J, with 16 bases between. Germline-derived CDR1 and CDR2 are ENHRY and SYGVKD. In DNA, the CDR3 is TGTGCCATCAGTGAGATGTCAGGCCGGGAGGGCAATCAGCCCCAGCATTTT. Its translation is CAISEMSGREGNQPQHF.

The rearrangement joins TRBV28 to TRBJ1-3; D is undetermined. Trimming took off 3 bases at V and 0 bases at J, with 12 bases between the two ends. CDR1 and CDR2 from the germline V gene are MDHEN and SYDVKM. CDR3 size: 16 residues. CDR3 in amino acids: CASSFLGSFSGNTIYF. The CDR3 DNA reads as TGTGCCAGCAGTTTTCTGGGGTCCTTCTCTGGAAACACCATATATTTT.

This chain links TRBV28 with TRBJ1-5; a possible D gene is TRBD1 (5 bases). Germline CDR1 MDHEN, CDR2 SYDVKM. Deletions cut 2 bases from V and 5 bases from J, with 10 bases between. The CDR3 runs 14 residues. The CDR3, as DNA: TGTGCCAGCAGTTTAGGGAGGGGTCATCAGCCCCAGCATTTT. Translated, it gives CASSLGRGHQPQHF. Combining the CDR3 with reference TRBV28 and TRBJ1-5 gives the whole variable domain DVKVTQSSRYLVKRTGEKVFLECVQDMDHENMFWYRQDPGLGLRLIYFSYDVKMKEKGDIPEGYSVSREKKERFSLILESASTNQTSMYLCASSLGRGHQPQHFGDGTRLSIL.

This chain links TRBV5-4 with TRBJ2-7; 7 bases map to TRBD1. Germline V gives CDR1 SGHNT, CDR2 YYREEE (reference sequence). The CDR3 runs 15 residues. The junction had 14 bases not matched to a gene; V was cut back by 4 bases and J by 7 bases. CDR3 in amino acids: CASSTQGERLGEQYF. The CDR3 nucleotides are TGTGCCAGCAGCACTCAGGGGGAGCGTTTGGGAGAGCAGTACTTC.

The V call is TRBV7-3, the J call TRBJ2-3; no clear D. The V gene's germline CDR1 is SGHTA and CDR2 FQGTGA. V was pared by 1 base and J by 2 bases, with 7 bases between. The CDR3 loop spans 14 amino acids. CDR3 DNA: TGTGCCAGCAGCTTAAGTGCATACACAGATACGCAGTATTTT. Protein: CASSLSAYTDTQYF.

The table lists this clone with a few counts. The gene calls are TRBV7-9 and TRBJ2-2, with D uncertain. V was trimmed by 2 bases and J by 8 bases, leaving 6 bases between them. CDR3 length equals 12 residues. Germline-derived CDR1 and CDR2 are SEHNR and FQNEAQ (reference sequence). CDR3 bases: TGTGCCAGCAGCTTAAATATGGGGGAGCTGTTTTTT. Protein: CASSLNMGELFF.

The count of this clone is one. The CDR3 DNA reads TGTGCCAGCAGTTCCCTCTGGGAGAGCACCGGGGAGCTGTTTTTT. This codes for CASSSLWESTGELFF. The chain recombines TRBV6-6 with TRBJ2-2; a possible D gene is TRBD2 (5 bases). V was shortened by 4 bases and J by 4 bases, with 13 bases between the two germline ends. The germline V gene has CDR1 MNHNY and CDR2 SVGAGI (reference sequence). This CDR3 comprises 15 residues.

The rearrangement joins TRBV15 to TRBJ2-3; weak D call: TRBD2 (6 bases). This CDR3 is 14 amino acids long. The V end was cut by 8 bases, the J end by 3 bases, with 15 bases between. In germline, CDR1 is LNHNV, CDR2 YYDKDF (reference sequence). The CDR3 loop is CATGLGGGTDTQYF. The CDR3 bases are TGTGCCACCGGCTTAGGTGGGGGGACAGATACGCAGTATTTT.

The DNA of the CDR3 is TGCGCCAGCAGTGAGTCGCCTAGCGGGGGCACAGATACGCAGTATTTT. Residues: CASSESPSGGTDTQYF. The V gene is TRBV10-1, the J gene TRBJ2-3; 9 nucleotides agree with TRBD2. The CDR3 loop spans 16 amino acids. The trim removed 0 bases at V and 1 base at J, leaving 2 bases unmatched. The germline CDR1 and CDR2 sequences are WNHNN and SYGVQD (reference sequence).

Here the CDR3 reads CASSPSTTSETQYF. CDR3 coding DNA: TGTGCCAGTAGTCCAAGTACAACGTCCGAGACCCAGTACTTC. This chain uses TRBV19 with TRBJ2-5; D not resolved. This CDR3 region has 14 residues. Germline CDR1 reads LNHDA; CDR2 reads SQIVND (reference sequence). Trimming cost V 5 bases and J 5 bases, with 15 bases left between them.

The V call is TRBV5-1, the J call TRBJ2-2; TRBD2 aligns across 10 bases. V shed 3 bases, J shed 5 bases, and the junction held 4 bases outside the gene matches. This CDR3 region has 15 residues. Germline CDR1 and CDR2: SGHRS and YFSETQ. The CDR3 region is CASSSVAGGTGELFF. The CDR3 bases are TGCGCCAGCAGCTCTGTAGCGGGGGGAACCGGGGAGCTGTTTTTT.

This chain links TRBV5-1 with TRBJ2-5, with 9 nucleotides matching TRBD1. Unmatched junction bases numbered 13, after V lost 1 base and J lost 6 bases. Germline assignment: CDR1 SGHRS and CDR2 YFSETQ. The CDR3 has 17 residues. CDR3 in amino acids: CASSLSRGTGFWKTQYF. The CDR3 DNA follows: TGCGCCAGCAGCTTGTCGCGGGGGACAGGGTTCTGGAAGACCCAGTACTTC. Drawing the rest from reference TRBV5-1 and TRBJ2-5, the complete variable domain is KAGVTQTPRYLIKTRGQQVTLSCSPISGHRSVSWYQQTPGQGLQFLFEYFSETQRNKGNFPGRFSGRQFSNSRSEMNVSTLELGDSALYLCASSLSRGTGFWKTQYFGPGTRLLVL.

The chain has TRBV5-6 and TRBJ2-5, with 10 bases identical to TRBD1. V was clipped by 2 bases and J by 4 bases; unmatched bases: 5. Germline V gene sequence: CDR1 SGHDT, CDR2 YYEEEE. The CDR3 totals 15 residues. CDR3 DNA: TGTGCCAGCAGCTTCCGGGACAGGGGAACAGAGACCCAGTACTTC. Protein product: CASSFRDRGTETQYF.

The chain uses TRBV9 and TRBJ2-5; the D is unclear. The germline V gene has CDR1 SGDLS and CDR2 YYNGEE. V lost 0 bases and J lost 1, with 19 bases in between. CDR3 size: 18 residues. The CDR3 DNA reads TGTGCCAGCAGCGTAGCGGCTAGTTCCACTTTATCCCAAGAGACCCAGTACTTC. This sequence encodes CASSVAASSTLSQETQYF.

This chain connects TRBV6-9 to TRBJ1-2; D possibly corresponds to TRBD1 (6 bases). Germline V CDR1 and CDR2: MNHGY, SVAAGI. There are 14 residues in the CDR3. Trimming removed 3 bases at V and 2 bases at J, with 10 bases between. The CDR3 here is CASSYSGANYGYTF. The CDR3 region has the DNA TGTGCCAGCAGTTACTCAGGGGCCAACTATGGCTACACCTTC.

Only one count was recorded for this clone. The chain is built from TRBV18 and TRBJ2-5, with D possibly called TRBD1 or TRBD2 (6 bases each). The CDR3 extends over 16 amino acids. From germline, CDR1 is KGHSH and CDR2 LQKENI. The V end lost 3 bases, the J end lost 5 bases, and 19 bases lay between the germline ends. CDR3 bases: TGTGCCAGCTCACCGCGGGACATCACTAGTAAGGAGACCCAGTACTTC. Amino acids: CASSPRDITSKETQYF.

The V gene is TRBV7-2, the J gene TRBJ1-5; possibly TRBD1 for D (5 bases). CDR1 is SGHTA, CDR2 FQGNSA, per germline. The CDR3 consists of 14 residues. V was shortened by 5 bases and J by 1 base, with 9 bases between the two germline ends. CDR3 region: CASSRGVSNQPQHF. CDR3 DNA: TGTGCCAGCAGCAGAGGGGTGAGCAATCAGCCCCAGCATTTT.

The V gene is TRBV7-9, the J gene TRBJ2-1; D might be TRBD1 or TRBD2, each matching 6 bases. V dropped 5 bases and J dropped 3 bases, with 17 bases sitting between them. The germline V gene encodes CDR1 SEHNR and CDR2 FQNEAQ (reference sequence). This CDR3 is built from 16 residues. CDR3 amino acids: CASSLDGGRSYNEQFF. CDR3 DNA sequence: TGTGCCAGCAGCCTAGACGGGGGCCGGAGCTACAATGAGCAGTTCTTC.

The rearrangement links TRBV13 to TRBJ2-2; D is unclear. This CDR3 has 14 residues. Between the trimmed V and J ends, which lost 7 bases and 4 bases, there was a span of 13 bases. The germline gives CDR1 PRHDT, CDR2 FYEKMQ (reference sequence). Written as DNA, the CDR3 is TGTGCCAGCAATATCTCACCCCGCACCGGGGAGCTGTTTTTT. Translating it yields CASNISPRTGELFF.